A single T cell receptor beta chain is shown here with its context. No antigen is known for it. This specimen comes from a study of shared clonotypes between healthy human individuals. Broader study findings: Generally, estimated richness proved larger in naive subsets than it did in memory subsets.

CDR1 SGHDT and CDR2 YYEEEE come from the germline V gene. The J segment lost 3 bases and the V segment lost 0 bases, leaving 4 bases of the junction unmatched. The CDR3 is 15 amino acids. CD8 cells regarded as naive lacked CD45RO, were positively chosen for CCR7, and omitted terminally differentiated effector memory CD45RA+ cells. Profiled with immunoSEQ multiplex PCR; TCRdb holds only in-frame clones, not every one. The sample records 800,000 or so clones, approximately 97% being singletons. The sample taken for sequencing was naive CD8+ T cells sorted from blood. The rearrangement joins TRBV5-6 to TRBJ2-7; 9 bases fit TRBD2. The sequence was obtained from a man under 40 in good health. The CDR3 nucleotides read TGTGCCAGCAGCTTGGGTAGCGGGAGAATCTACGAGCAGTACTTC. Its translation is CASSLGSGRIYEQYF.